This is a list of T cell receptor beta chains from one sample in a study of blood T cell repertoires in COVID-19. TCRdb keeps only in-frame clones here, not all; method: immunoSEQ multiplex PCR. This table holds 100,000 or so clones, approximately 75% found once. Sequencing was done on a sample of peripheral blood. These receptors came from a woman older than 75 with acute or convalescent COVID-19. CDR3s include the opening cysteine and the closing phenylalanine or tryptophan. Each record gives: D gene, V gene, clone size, J gene, CDR3 DNA, CDR3 protein. D genes are given only for firm matches. Clone size appears in some rows only: once, few, many, or a class for an expanded clone.

D gene: .; V gene: TRBV10-3; clone size: .; J gene: TRBJ2-2; CDR3 DNA: TGTGCCATCAAAAAGCAGGCGAACACCGGGGAGCTGTTTTTT; CDR3 protein: CAIKKQANTGELFF
D gene: .; V gene: TRBV24-1; clone size: .; J gene: TRBJ1-5; CDR3 DNA: TGTGCCACCCGAGGCACAGGCCGAAATCAGCCCCAGCATTTT; CDR3 protein: CATRGTGRNQPQHF
D gene: .; V gene: TRBV28; clone size: .; J gene: TRBJ1-2; CDR3 DNA: TGTGCCAGCAGTTTAGTTTCAGGATCCGGCTACACCTTC; CDR3 protein: CASSLVSGSGYTF
D gene: .; V gene: TRBV28; clone size: .; J gene: TRBJ1-2; CDR3 DNA: TGTGCCAGCAGTTTACATTCCGGGACACTAAACTATGGCTACACCTTC; CDR3 protein: CASSLHSGTLNYGYTF
D gene: .; V gene: TRBV18; clone size: .; J gene: TRBJ1-1; CDR3 DNA: TGTGCCAGCTCACCAGGGCAGGACTTCGGTGGCACTGAAGCTTTCTTT; CDR3 protein: CASSPGQDFGGTEAFF
D gene: .; V gene: TRBV13; clone size: few; J gene: TRBJ2-7; CDR3 DNA: TGTGCCAGCAACCAAAGGCGACAGGGAGGTCACGAGCAGTACTTC; CDR3 protein: CASNQRRQGGHEQYF
D gene: TRBD1; V gene: TRBV18; clone size: .; J gene: TRBJ2-2; CDR3 DNA: TGTGCCAGCTCACCACAAACAGGGGATACCACCGGGGAGCTGTTTTTT; CDR3 protein: CASSPQTGDTTGELFF
D gene: TRBD1; V gene: TRBV9; clone size: .; J gene: TRBJ1-6; CDR3 DNA: TGTGCCAGCAGCGAGGGACAGGACCATAATTCACCCCTCCACTTT; CDR3 protein: CASSEGQDHNSPLHF
D gene: TRBD1; V gene: TRBV5-1; clone size: .; J gene: TRBJ2-7; CDR3 DNA: TGCGCCAGCAGCGCGGGACAGGGGAACTACGAGCAGTACTTC; CDR3 protein: CASSAGQGNYEQYF
D gene: .; V gene: TRBV6-5; clone size: .; J gene: TRBJ2-7; CDR3 DNA: TGTGCCAGCATTTCGGACAGTACCTACGAGCAGTACTTC; CDR3 protein: CASISDSTYEQYF
D gene: TRBD2; V gene: TRBV6-2/TRBV6-3; clone size: .; J gene: TRBJ2-3; CDR3 DNA: TGTGCCAGCAGCCTAGGGGCTAGCGGAACAGATACGCAGTATTTT; CDR3 protein: CASSLGASGTDTQYF
D gene: TRBD1; V gene: TRBV5-6; clone size: few; J gene: TRBJ1-1; CDR3 DNA: TGTGCCAGCAGCCTGGACAGGGGACTCATGAACACTGAAGCTTTCTTT; CDR3 protein: CASSLDRGLMNTEAFF
D gene: .; V gene: TRBV3-1/TRBV3-2; clone size: once; J gene: TRBJ1-6; CDR3 DNA: TGTGCCAGCAGCCAAGACGGTGCCCGCTCCTATAATTCACCCCTCCACTTT; CDR3 protein: CASSQDGARSYNSPLHF
D gene: .; V gene: TRBV10-3; clone size: .; J gene: TRBJ1-3; CDR3 DNA: TGTGCCTCCGGCTCTGGAAACACCATATATTTT; CDR3 protein: CASGSGNTIYF
D gene: .; V gene: TRBV10-3; clone size: many; J gene: TRBJ2-1; CDR3 DNA: TGTGCCATCAGTGAGAACGGACTACTAACCTACAATGAGCAGTTCTTC; CDR3 protein: CAISENGLLTYNEQFF
D gene: TRBD1; V gene: TRBV10-3; clone size: .; J gene: TRBJ1-2; CDR3 DNA: TGTGCCATCAGTGAGTTTCAGGGGGGTCCAGAGGGCTACACCTTC; CDR3 protein: CAISEFQGGPEGYTF
D gene: TRBD1; V gene: TRBV9; clone size: .; J gene: TRBJ2-1; CDR3 DNA: TGTGCCAGCAGCACCGGACAGGGGCTGATTTACAATGAGCAGTTCTTC; CDR3 protein: CASSTGQGLIYNEQFF
D gene: TRBD2; V gene: TRBV9; clone size: many; J gene: TRBJ2-2; CDR3 DNA: TGTGCCCGCAGCGTAGCGGCGGGGGGGCCGTCATCCGGGGAGCTGTTTTTT; CDR3 protein: CARSVAAGGPSSGELFF
D gene: .; V gene: TRBV7-8; clone size: .; J gene: TRBJ1-2; CDR3 DNA: TGTGCCAGTTCCAATTCCCGGTGGGGCCCCTATGGCTACACCTTC; CDR3 protein: CASSNSRWGPYGYTF
D gene: .; V gene: TRBV5-6; clone size: .; J gene: TRBJ2-3; CDR3 DNA: TGTGCCAGCAGTTTAGGGGGGGGCCCCTCAGATACGCAGTATTTT; CDR3 protein: CASSLGGGPSDTQYF
D gene: TRBD1; V gene: TRBV6-5; clone size: .; J gene: TRBJ1-5; CDR3 DNA: TGTGCCAGCAGGTTTGTAACAGGGGGGAATCAGCCCCAGCATTTT; CDR3 protein: CASRFVTGGNQPQHF
D gene: TRBD1; V gene: TRBV6-5; clone size: few; J gene: TRBJ2-6; CDR3 DNA: TGTGCCAGCACTACAGGGGTCGGGGCCAACGTCCTGACTTTC; CDR3 protein: CASTTGVGANVLTF
D gene: TRBD2; V gene: TRBV7-2; clone size: .; J gene: TRBJ2-1; CDR3 DNA: TGTGCCAGCAGCTTAGGTGGTCGGGGGGGCGTTGATGAGCAGTTCTTC; CDR3 protein: CASSLGGRGGVDEQFF
D gene: .; V gene: TRBV10-3; clone size: .; J gene: TRBJ1-2; CDR3 DNA: TGTGCCATCAGTGATCCAGGGTCCTATGGCTACACCTTC; CDR3 protein: CAISDPGSYGYTF
D gene: .; V gene: TRBV5-1; clone size: .; J gene: TRBJ2-7; CDR3 DNA: TGCGCCAGCAATGGGGCAGGGAATGGATACGAGCAGTACTTC; CDR3 protein: CASNGAGNGYEQYF
D gene: .; V gene: TRBV4-2; clone size: .; J gene: TRBJ2-7; CDR3 DNA: TGTGCCAGCAGCCAGGTAGGGGGGGCTACGGGGCCTACCTACGAGCAGTACTTC; CDR3 protein: CASSQVGGATGPTYEQYF